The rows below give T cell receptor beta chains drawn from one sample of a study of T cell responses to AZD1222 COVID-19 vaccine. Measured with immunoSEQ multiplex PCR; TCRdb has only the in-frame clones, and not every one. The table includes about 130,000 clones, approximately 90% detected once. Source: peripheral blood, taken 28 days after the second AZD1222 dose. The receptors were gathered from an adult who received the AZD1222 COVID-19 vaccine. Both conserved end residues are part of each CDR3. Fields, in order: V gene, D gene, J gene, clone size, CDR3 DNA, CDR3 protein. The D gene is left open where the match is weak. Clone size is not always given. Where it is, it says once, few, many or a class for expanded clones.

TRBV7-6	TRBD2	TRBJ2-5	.	TGTGCCAGCAGCTTAGCGTTGGGGGGGTACCAAGAGACCCAGTACTTC	CASSLALGGYQETQYF
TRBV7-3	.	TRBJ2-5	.	TGTGCCAGCAGCTCCGGTGTCAGGACCGAGACCCAGTACTTC	CASSSGVRTETQYF
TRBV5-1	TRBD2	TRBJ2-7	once	TGCGCCAGCAGCTCAGGGGCCACGGGACTAGCGGGATCTTACGAGCAGTACTTC	CASSSGATGLAGSYEQYF
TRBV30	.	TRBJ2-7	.	TGTGCCTGGAGTGTACTAACAGGCTACGAGCAGTACTTC	CAWSVLTGYEQYF
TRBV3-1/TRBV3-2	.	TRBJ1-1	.	TGTGCCAGCAGCCACCTCCCCGGGTCTTCTGAAGCTTTCTTT	CASSHLPGSSEAFF
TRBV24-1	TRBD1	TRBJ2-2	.	TGTGCCACCAGTGATTTGCGACAGGGGGTCACCGGGGAGCTGTTTTTT	CATSDLRQGVTGELFF
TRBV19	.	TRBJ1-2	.	TGTGCCAGTAGTACGACCCGAGGGGTGAATAACTATGGCTACACCTTC	CASSTTRGVNNYGYTF
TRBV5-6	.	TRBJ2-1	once	TGTGCCAGCAGCTTGGCTGGGGAGGAGCAGTTCTTC	CASSLAGEEQFF
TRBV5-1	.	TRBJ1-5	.	TGCGCCAGCAGCCCGGGAGGGGGTTTGCGCAATCAGCCCCAGCATTTT	CASSPGGGLRNQPQHF
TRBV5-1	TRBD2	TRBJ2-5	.	TGCGCCAGCAGCCGGAGGGGGACTAGCGGAAATCAAGAGACCCAGTACTTC	CASSRRGTSGNQETQYF
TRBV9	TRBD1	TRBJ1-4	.	TGTGCCAGCAGCGTGGGACAGGAGACAACTAATGAAAAACTGTTTTTT	CASSVGQETTNEKLFF
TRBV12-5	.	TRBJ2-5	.	TGTGCTAGTGGTTTGATTGCGACTCCTGATGGGCGAGAGACCCAGTACTTC	CASGLIATPDGRETQYF
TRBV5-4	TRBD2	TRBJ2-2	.	TGTGCCAGCAGCTCGGGGGGAAAGGGGAACACCGGGGAGCTGTTTTTT	CASSSGGKGNTGELFF
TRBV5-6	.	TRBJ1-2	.	TGTGCCAGCAGCTTTGGGCTCCGGGGAGGCGGCTACACCTTC	CASSFGLRGGGYTF
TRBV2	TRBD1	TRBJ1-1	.	TGTGCCATCTCCAGGGGGGGAACTGAAGCTTTCTTT	CAISRGGTEAFF
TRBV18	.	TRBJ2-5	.	TGTGCCAGCTCACCGATAGCACAGGCCCAAGAGACCCAGTACTTC	CASSPIAQAQETQYF
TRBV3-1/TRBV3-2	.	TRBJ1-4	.	TGTGCCAGCAGCAATCTCCCTGACCTCGGAGAAAAACTGTTTTTT	CASSNLPDLGEKLFF
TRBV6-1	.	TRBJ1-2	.	TGTGCCAGCAGTGAAGCGGGGCGAGGGACAACCTACACCTTC	CASSEAGRGTTYTF
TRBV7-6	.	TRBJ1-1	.	TGTGCCAGCAGCTTGGGGGGACCGATGAACACTGAAGCTTTCTTT	CASSLGGPMNTEAFF
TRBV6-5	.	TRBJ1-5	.	TGTGCCAGCAGTTACTCCCACAGGGAATTTAATCAGCCCCAGCATTTT	CASSYSHREFNQPQHF
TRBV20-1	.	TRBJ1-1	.	TGCAGTGCTAAAATGAACACTGAAGCTTTCTTT	CSAKMNTEAFF
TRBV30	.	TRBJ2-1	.	TGTGCCTGGAGTGTCACAGTAAGGGTGTTCTTC	CAWSVTVRVFF
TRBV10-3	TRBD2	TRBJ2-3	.	TGTGCCATTCTAGCGGGAAGATCTGGAGATACGCAGTATTTT	CAILAGRSGDTQYF
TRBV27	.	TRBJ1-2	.	TGTGCCAGCAGTTTATTCCCCGGGTCGCCTGACTATGGCTACACCTTC	CASSLFPGSPDYGYTF
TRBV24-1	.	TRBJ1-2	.	TGTGCCACCAGTGATTTGATTTGGCAGACGACGTTGGGGTTTGGCTACACCTTC	CATSDLIWQTTLGFGYTF
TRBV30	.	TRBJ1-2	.	TGTGCCTGGGGACCCCGAGGGGCCTATGGCTACACCTTC	CAWGPRGAYGYTF
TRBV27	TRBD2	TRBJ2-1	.	TGTGCCAGCACCCCGGGGGGGGCTAGCGGGAGGAAGCAGTTCTTC	CASTPGGASGRKQFF
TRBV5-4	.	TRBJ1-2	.	TGTGCCAGCAGCTTGGAATTGGGCCCTAACTATGGCTACACCTTC	CASSLELGPNYGYTF
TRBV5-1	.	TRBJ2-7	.	TGCGCCAGCTACTCGGGGGTCTACAACTACGAGCAGTACTTC	CASYSGVYNYEQYF
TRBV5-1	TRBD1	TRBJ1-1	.	TGCGCCAGCAGCTTTACAGGGGCGAACACTGAAGCTTTCTTT	CASSFTGANTEAFF
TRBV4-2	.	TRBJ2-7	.	TGTGCCAGCAGCCAAGATCCAGGGAGGGGGTACGAGCAGTACTTC	CASSQDPGRGYEQYF
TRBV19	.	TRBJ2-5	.	TGTGCCAGTAGCACCCATCAGTCCCAGTACTTC	CASSTHQSQYF
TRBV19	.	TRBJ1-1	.	TGTGCCAGTAGTATTTTTTGGGACACTGAAGCTTTCTTT	CASSIFWDTEAFF
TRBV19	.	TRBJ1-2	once	TGTGCCAGTAGTAATCGGGAGACAGCGCAAGGCTACACCTTC	CASSNRETAQGYTF
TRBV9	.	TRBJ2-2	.	TGTGCCAGCAGCGTAGGTTCCGGGTTTTTGCTCACCGGGGAGCTGTTTTTT	CASSVGSGFLLTGELFF
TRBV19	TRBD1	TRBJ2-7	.	TGTGCCAGTAGTACCCACCCCGGGACAGGGGGCCACGAGCAGTACTTC	CASSTHPGTGGHEQYF
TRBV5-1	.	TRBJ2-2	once	TGCGCCAGCAGTGGGGGACACCCCACCGGGGAGCTGTTTTTT	CASSGGHPTGELFF
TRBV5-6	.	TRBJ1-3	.	TGTGCCAGCAGCTTGGCGGGCAGATACTCTGGAAACACCATATATTTT	CASSLAGRYSGNTIYF
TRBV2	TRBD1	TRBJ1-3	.	TGTGCCAGCAGTGAATTCGGGACAGGGCTGGGAAACACCATATATTTT	CASSEFGTGLGNTIYF
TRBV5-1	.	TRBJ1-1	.	TGCGCCAGCAGCTTGAGGGGTGAAGCTTTCTTT	CASSLRGEAFF
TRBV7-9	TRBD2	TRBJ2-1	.	TGTGCCAGCAGCTCCCCGAAGCGGGAGCGCTACAATGAGCAGTTCTTC	CASSSPKRERYNEQFF
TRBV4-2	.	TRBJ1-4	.	TGTGCCAGCAGCCAAGACCTTGGGGGTGGAGAAAAACTGTTTTTT	CASSQDLGGGEKLFF
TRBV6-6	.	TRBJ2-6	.	TGTGCCAGCAGTTTTAGTATAGGCTCTGGGGCCAACGTCCTGACTTTC	CASSFSIGSGANVLTF
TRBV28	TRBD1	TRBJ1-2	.	TGTGCCAGCAGACGGACAGGGGGCGGATATGGCTACACCTTC	CASRRTGGGYGYTF
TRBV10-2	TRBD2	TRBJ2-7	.	TGCGCCAGCAGACCTACGGGGCTTTTAGGGCGGGAGGGCCTTAGGGTCCCCTCCTACGAGCAGTACTTC	CASRPTGLLGREGLRVPSYEQYF
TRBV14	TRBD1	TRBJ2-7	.	TGTGCCAGCAGCCGCCAGACAGGGAACTACGAGCAGTACTTC	CASSRQTGNYEQYF
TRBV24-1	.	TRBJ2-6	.	TGTGCCACCAGTGACCCCCTAACAGGCTCTGGGGCCAACGTCCTGACTTTC	CATSDPLTGSGANVLTF
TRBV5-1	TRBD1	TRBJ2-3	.	TGCGCCAGCAACCGGGACAGGGAGGATACGCAGTATTTT	CASNRDREDTQYF
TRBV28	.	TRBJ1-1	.	TGTGCCAGCAGTCCCCTCAGGGGAAGAGACACTGAAGCTTTCTTT	CASSPLRGRDTEAFF
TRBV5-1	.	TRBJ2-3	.	TGCGCCAGCAGCCCGGCCGTCCAGGAACCTACAGATATGCAGTATTTT	CASSPAVQEPTDMQYF
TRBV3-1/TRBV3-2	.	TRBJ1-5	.	TGTGCCAGCAGCCAAGGGAATCAGCCCCAGCATTTT	CASSQGNQPQHF
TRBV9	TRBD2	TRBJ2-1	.	TGTGCCAGCAGCGACGGACTAGCGGGTTACAATGAGCAGTTCTTC	CASSDGLAGYNEQFF
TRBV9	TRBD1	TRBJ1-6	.	TGTGCCAGCAGCGTAAGGGACAGGGGGCTTGATTCACCCCTCCACTTT	CASSVRDRGLDSPLHF